This TCR beta chain was captured by sequencing in a study of neurological immune-mediated disorders. Study background: The study included approximately 34 multiple sclerosis patients, around 31 relapsing-remitting and 3 secondary progressive. Regarding the study as a whole: HTLV-1-associated myelopathy had the most TCR clonal expansion, while multiple sclerosis had the least, a level that fell below healthy controls.

The CDR3 loop spans 15 amino acids. V lost 2 bases and J lost 0, with 8 bases in between. The germline gives CDR1 SGHVS, CDR2 FNYEAQ. PBMCs stored at -80 C, numbering 2 million, were the origin of the unsorted libraries. In its sample, this clonotype was seen many times. Its antigen is as yet unknown. Synthesis of cDNA used 5'RACE (with 10-nucleotide random UMIs). One entry per CDR3 protein results from TCRdb running MiXCR on the 5' RACE reads. The sample shows under 90,000 distinct CDR3 sequences, under 4.5% of them seen only once. The V and J genes are TRBV7-6 and TRBJ2-1; D gene unclear. The source of this sequence is a woman in her fifties or sixties with multiple sclerosis. Specimen: PBMCs. CDR3 sequence reads: CASSLTASSYNEQFF. DNA for the CDR3: TGTGCCAGCAGCTTAACGGCAAGCTCCTACAATGAGCAGTTCTTC.